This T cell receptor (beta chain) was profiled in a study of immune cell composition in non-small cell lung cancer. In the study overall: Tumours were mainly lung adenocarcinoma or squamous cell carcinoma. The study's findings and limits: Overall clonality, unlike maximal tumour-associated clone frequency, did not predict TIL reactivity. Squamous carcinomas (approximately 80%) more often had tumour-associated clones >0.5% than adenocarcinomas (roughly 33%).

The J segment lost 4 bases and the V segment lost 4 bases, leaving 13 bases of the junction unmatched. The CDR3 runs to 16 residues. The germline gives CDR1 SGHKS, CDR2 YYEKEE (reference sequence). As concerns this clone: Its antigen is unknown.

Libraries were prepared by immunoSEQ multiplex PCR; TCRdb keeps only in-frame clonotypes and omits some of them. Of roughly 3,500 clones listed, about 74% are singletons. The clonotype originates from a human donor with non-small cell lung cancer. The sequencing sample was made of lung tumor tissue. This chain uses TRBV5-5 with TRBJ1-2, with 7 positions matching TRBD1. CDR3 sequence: CASSPGQISSGYGYTF. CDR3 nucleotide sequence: TGTGCCAGCAGCCCGGGACAGATTTCTTCTGGCTATGGCTACACCTTC.